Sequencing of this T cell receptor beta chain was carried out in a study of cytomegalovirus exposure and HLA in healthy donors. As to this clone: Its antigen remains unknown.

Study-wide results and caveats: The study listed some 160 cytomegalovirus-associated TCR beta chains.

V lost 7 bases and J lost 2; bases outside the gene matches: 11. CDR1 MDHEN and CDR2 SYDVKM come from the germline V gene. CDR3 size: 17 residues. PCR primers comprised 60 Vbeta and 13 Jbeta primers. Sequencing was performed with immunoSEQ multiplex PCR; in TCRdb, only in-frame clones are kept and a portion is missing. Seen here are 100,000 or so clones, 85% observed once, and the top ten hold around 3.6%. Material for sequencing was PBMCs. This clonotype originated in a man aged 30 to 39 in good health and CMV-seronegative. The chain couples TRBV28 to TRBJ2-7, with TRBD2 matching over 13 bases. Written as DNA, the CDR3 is TGTGCCAGCACGGGGGGACTAGCGGGAAAAACGACCTACGAGCAGTACTTC. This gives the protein CASTGGLAGKTTYEQYF.